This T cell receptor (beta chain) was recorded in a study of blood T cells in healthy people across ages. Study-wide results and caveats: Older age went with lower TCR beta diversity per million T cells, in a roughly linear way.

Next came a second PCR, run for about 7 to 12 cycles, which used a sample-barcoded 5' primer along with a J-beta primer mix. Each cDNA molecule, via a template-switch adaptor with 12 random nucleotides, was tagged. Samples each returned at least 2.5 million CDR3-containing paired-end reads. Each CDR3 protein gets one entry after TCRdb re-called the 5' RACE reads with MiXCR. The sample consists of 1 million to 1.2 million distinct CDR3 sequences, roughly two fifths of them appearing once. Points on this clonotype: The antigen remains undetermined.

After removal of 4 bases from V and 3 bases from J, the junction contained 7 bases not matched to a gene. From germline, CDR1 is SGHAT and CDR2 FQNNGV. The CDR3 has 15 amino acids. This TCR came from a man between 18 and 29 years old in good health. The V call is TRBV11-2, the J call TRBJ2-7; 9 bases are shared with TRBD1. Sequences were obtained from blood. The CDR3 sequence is CASSSLTGGLYEQYF. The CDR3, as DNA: TGTGCCAGCAGCTCTCTCACAGGGGGCCTCTACGAGCAGTACTTC.